The rows below give T cell receptor beta chains drawn from one sample of a study of beta chain features in type 1 diabetes. The assay was immunoSEQ multiplex PCR, and TCRdb's table has in-frame clones only and misses some. This table has about 370,000 clones, 9.6% appearing once. Sequenced input: central memory CD4+ T cells from blood. The receptors originated from a man aged 25-45 years with type 1 diabetes. The CDR3 runs from the conserved cysteine through the conserved F or W. The order of the fields is V gene, clone size, D gene, J gene, CDR3 DNA, CDR3 protein. A D gene is named only where the DNA matches it firmly. The listing skips clone size in some rows; elsewhere it reads once, few, many or a size class.

V: TRBV11-3; size: -; D: -; J: TRBJ2-1; DNA: TGTGCCAGCAGCACACAGGGTACCAATGAGCAGTTCTTC; CDR3: CASSTQGTNEQFF
V: TRBV28; size: few; D: -; J: TRBJ1-4; DNA: TGTGCCAGCAGTTCCGGCCTCGGGAAGGGGCGGGAAAAACTGTTTTTT; CDR3: CASSSGLGKGREKLFF
V: TRBV28; size: few; D: -; J: TRBJ2-4; DNA: TGTGCCAGCAGTTACGGCTTGATTATAGCCAAAAACATTCAGTACTTC; CDR3: CASSYGLIIAKNIQYF
V: TRBV6-6; size: -; D: -; J: TRBJ2-2; DNA: TGTGCCAGCAGTTACGAGGCCCCTACGAACACCGGGGAGCTGTTTTTT; CDR3: CASSYEAPTNTGELFF
V: TRBV27; size: -; D: -; J: TRBJ2-7; DNA: TGTGCCAGCAGTTCTCATCCGGTATATGACGAGCAGTACTTC; CDR3: CASSSHPVYDEQYF
V: TRBV28; size: -; D: -; J: TRBJ1-5; DNA: TGTGCCAGCAGTTTACCCGGAGAAGGTCAGCCCCAGCATTTT; CDR3: CASSLPGEGQPQHF
V: TRBV7-9; size: -; D: -; J: TRBJ2-1; DNA: TGTGCCAGCAGCTTAGGACAGTACAATGAGCAGTTCTTC; CDR3: CASSLGQYNEQFF
V: TRBV6-5; size: -; D: -; J: TRBJ1-2; DNA: TGTGCCAGCAGTTACTCGAGGGGGGGGAGCTATGGCTACACCTTC; CDR3: CASSYSRGGSYGYTF
V: TRBV19; size: few; D: TRBD1; J: TRBJ2-3; DNA: TGTGCCAGTAGTGACAGGGGCACAGATACGCAGTATTTT; CDR3: CASSDRGTDTQYF
V: TRBV4-2; size: -; D: TRBD1; J: TRBJ1-3; DNA: TGTGCCAGCAGCCAAGATGGACAGGGTGGTGGAAACACCATATATTTT; CDR3: CASSQDGQGGGNTIYF
V: TRBV18; size: -; D: -; J: TRBJ2-5; DNA: TGTGCCAGCTCCTCCCTACAGGGCCAAGAGACCCAGTACTTC; CDR3: CASSSLQGQETQYF
V: TRBV28; size: few; D: TRBD1; J: TRBJ1-1; DNA: TGTGCCAGCTGGACAGGGAACACTGAAGCTTTCTTT; CDR3: CASWTGNTEAFF
V: TRBV11-3; size: few; D: -; J: TRBJ1-1; DNA: TGTGCCAGCAGCTTAGGACCGGGCACTGAAGCTTTCTTT; CDR3: CASSLGPGTEAFF
V: TRBV7-9; size: few; D: TRBD1; J: TRBJ2-7; DNA: TGTGCCAGCAGCTTGACCGGACAGGGGGACGAGCAGTACTTC; CDR3: CASSLTGQGDEQYF
V: TRBV6-1; size: -; D: TRBD1; J: TRBJ2-3; DNA: TGTGCCAGCAGCGATCAGGGGGCGAGCACAGATACGCAGTATTTT; CDR3: CASSDQGASTDTQYF
V: TRBV4-1; size: many; D: -; J: TRBJ1-1; DNA: TGCGCCAGCAGCCCCGGACGAGGCGATGCGGAGGAAGCTTTCTTT; CDR3: CASSPGRGDAEEAFF
V: TRBV13; size: -; D: TRBD2; J: TRBJ2-2; DNA: TGTGCCAGCAGCTTACTAGCGGGAGGGCCTATGAACACCGGGGAGCTGTTTTTT; CDR3: CASSLLAGGPMNTGELFF
V: TRBV5-1; size: -; D: TRBD1; J: TRBJ2-5; DNA: TGCGCCAGCAGTCGGACAGGCCAAGAGACCCAGTACTTC; CDR3: CASSRTGQETQYF
V: TRBV6-5; size: -; D: -; J: TRBJ1-2; DNA: TGTGCCAGCAGTGCCGACACCTTCTATGGCTACACCTTC; CDR3: CASSADTFYGYTF
V: TRBV11-2; size: few; D: -; J: TRBJ2-7; DNA: TGTGCCAGCAGCGAACAGGGCGAGCAGTACTTC; CDR3: CASSEQGEQYF
V: TRBV7-8; size: -; D: TRBD2; J: TRBJ2-2; DNA: TGCGCCAGCAGCCCGACCGGGACTAGCGGGAGGACCGGGGAGCTGTTTTTT; CDR3: CASSPTGTSGRTGELFF
V: TRBV27; size: -; D: -; J: TRBJ2-7; DNA: TGTGCCAGCAGCCCGATGAGATCACAAGGCTTCTCCTACGAGCAGTACTTC; CDR3: CASSPMRSQGFSYEQYF